This TCR beta chain was recorded in a study of cytomegalovirus exposure and HLA in healthy donors. Generated by immunoSEQ multiplex PCR, the TCRdb table keeps only in-frame clones and is missing some. This table has fewer than 120,000 clones, about nine tenths appearing once. The sequenced sample was PBMCs. This receptor was taken from a young woman in good health and CMV-seronegative.

The CDR3 protein is CASSAGTGFPYEQYF. The CDR3 DNA follows: TGTGCCAGCAGCGCCGGGACAGGGTTCCCCTACGAGCAGTACTTC. The rearrangement links TRBV9 to TRBJ2-7; 9 bases are shared with TRBD1. Losses at the gene ends were 3 bases for V and 2 bases for J; bases not matched to a gene: 6. This CDR3 has 15 amino acids. The germline V gene has CDR1 SGDLS and CDR2 YYNGEE.